A selection of T cell receptor beta chains follows, all from one sample in a study of radiotherapy plus CTLA-4 blockade in lung cancer. Some clones are missing from TCRdb's copy, which holds only in-frame ones; the method was immunoSEQ multiplex PCR. This sample has about 85,000 clones, with around 85% found just once. The sample consisted of peripheral blood, taken from a patient treated with radiotherapy plus ipilimumab. The receptors shown here come from a human donor with non-small cell lung cancer who had a partial response to radiotherapy plus ipilimumab. Both conserved end residues are part of each CDR3. D genes are given only for firm matches.

cdr3_length,v_call,j_call,d_call,cdr3_nt,cdr3_aa
17,TRBV7-6,TRBJ2-3,TRBD2,TGTGCCAGCAGCTCCTGGACTAGCGGGACTAGCACAGATACGCAGTATTTT,CASSSWTSGTSTDTQYF
20,TRBV27,TRBJ1-4,.,TGTGCCAGCAGTTTATCGAGGGGCGCCATCGGAGGGGCCAATAATGAAAAACTGTTTTTT,CASSLSRGAIGGANNEKLFF
14,TRBV9,TRBJ2-5,TRBD1,TGTGCCAGCAGCCTCCGCCAGGGGGAGACGGCCCAGTACTTC,CASSLRQGETAQYF
14,TRBV10-3,TRBJ2-1,.,TGTGCCATCAGTACATCAGCGGGTAGCAATGAGCAGTTCTTC,CAISTSAGSNEQFF
14,TRBV27,TRBJ2-1,TRBD2,TGTGCCAGCACTAGCGGGGCGACCTACAATGAGCAGTTCTTC,CASTSGATYNEQFF
15,TRBV9,TRBJ2-2,TRBD1,TGTGCCAGCAGCGTAGGACAGGGGAGCACCGGGGAGCTGTTTTTT,CASSVGQGSTGELFF
13,TRBV11-2,TRBJ2-7,TRBD2,TGTGCCAGCCGGGCTAGCGGTCCCTACGAGCAGTACTTC,CASRASGPYEQYF
17,TRBV28,TRBJ2-6,TRBD1,TGTGCCAGCAGCAAGGGACAGGGGCGACCGGGGGCCAACGTCCTGACTTTC,CASSKGQGRPGANVLTF
13,TRBV28,TRBJ1-1,.,TGTGCCAGCAGTTTGTCCGGGAACACTGAAGCTTTCTTT,CASSLSGNTEAFF
15,TRBV11-2,TRBJ2-3,TRBD1,TGTGCCAGCAGTCCGGACAGGAGTAGCACAGATACGCAGTATTTT,CASSPDRSSTDTQYF
12,TRBV7-7,TRBJ2-5,TRBD1,TGTGCTAGCAGTTCAGGGGGAGAGACCCAGTACTTC,CASSSGGETQYF